These 27 T cell receptor beta chains were sequenced from one sample in a study of blood T cell repertoires in COVID-19. The repertoire was sequenced with immunoSEQ multiplex PCR; TCRdb's copy has only in-frame clones and lacks some. The data show approximately 250,000 clones, around nine tenths seen once. The sample was peripheral blood. The receptors originated from a middle-aged man with active or convalescent COVID-19.

The chain couples TRBV24-1 to TRBJ2-4; TRBD2 aligns across 8 bases. Trimming removed 9 bases from V and 1 base from J; junction bases left unmatched: 7. Germline V CDR1 and CDR2: KGHDR, SFDVKD. CDR3 length: 15 residues. The CDR3 spells CATAESGGAKNIQYF. In DNA, the CDR3 is TGTGCCACCGCGGAGAGCGGGGGCGCCAAAAACATTCAGTACTTC.

The V call is TRBV25-1, the J call TRBJ2-5, with TRBD2 identical over 11 bases. Trimming removed 3 bases from V and 4 bases from J; junction bases left unmatched: 1. CDR1 and CDR2 (germline): MGHDK, SYGVNS. The CDR3 spans 14 residues. The CDR3 DNA reads as TGTGCCAGCAGTGAGCTAGCGGGAGGAGAGACCCAGTACTTC. It specifies CASSELAGGETQYF. Based on the CDR3 plus reference TRBV25-1 and TRBJ2-5, the full variable domain is EADIYQTPRYLVIGTGKKITLECSQTMGHDKMYWYQQDPGMELHLIHYSYGVNSTEKGDLSSESTVSRIRTEHFPLTLESARPSHTSQYLCASSELAGGETQYFGPGTRLLVL.

The rearrangement joins TRBV29-1 to TRBJ2-5; D is perhaps TRBD2 (6 bases). The CDR3 consists of 12 residues. Trimming left V 3 bases short and J 4 bases short, with 9 bases between. Germline assignment: CDR1 SQVTM and CDR2 ANQGSEA. The CDR3 loop is CSVEGGGETQYF. The CDR3 DNA reads as TGCAGCGTTGAGGGGGGAGGAGAGACCCAGTACTTC.

The chain combines TRBV9 with TRBJ2-3, with 11 bases aligning to TRBD2. With V trimmed by 4 bases and J by 6 bases, 4 bases remained unmatched. CDR3 size: 14 residues. The germline gives CDR1 SGDLS, CDR2 YYNGEE. This CDR3 reads CASSLAGGEDTQYF. The CDR3 DNA reads as TGTGCCAGCAGCCTAGCGGGAGGCGAGGATACGCAGTATTTT.

The V and J genes are TRBV11-3 and TRBJ2-1; 10 positions match TRBD1. Germline trimming cut 0 bases from V and 2 bases from J; bases unmatched to any gene: 7. This CDR3 is built from 18 residues. Germline V CDR1 and CDR2: SGHNT, YENEEA. CDR3 DNA: TGTGCCAGCAGCTTAGACGGCCCCGGGACAGGGGCCTACAATGAGCAGTTCTTC. Its translation is CASSLDGPGTGAYNEQFF.

The chain links TRBV18 to TRBJ1-1; D is possibly TRBD1 (5 bases). CDR3 length equals 14 residues. Trimming shortened V by 6 bases and J by 2 bases, and 13 bases separated the two germline ends. The V gene's germline CDR1 is KGHSH and CDR2 LQKENI. The CDR3: CASSPQTGNTEAFF. The CDR3 region has the DNA TGTGCCAGCTCCCCCCAAACAGGAAACACTGAAGCTTTCTTT. The whole variable domain, filled in from reference TRBV18 and TRBJ1-1, reads NAGVMQNPRHLVRRRGQEARLRCSPMKGHSHVYWYRQLPEEGLKFMVYLQKENIIDESGMPKERFSAEFPKEGPSILRIQQVVRGDSAAYFCASSPQTGNTEAFFGQGTRLTVV.

The J gene is TRBJ2-1, the V gene TRBV11-3; 11 bases match TRBD1. The CDR3 covers 17 residues. V shed 4 bases and J 8 bases; nucleotides not matched to a gene: 13. Germline CDR1 is SGHNT and CDR2 is YENEEA. The CDR3 reads CASSSGGTGGSWYEQFF. CDR3 bases: TGTGCCAGCAGCTCAGGCGGGACAGGGGGAAGTTGGTATGAGCAGTTCTTC.

The chain joins TRBV18 to TRBJ2-1; perhaps TRBD2 as D (6 bases). This CDR3 region has 14 residues. In germline, CDR1 is KGHSH, CDR2 LQKENI. Trimming left V 5 bases short and J 1 base short, with 9 bases between. The DNA for the CDR3 is TGTGCCAGCTCAACTAGCTTTTCCTACAATGAGCAGTTCTTC. Translated, it gives CASSTSFSYNEQFF.

The chain joins TRBV29-1 to TRBJ1-1, with 7 positions matching TRBD1. J lost 7 bases, V lost 6 bases, and 11 bases had no gene match. Germline lookup yields CDR1 SQVTM and CDR2 ANQGSEA. This CDR3 is 13 amino acids long. In DNA, the CDR3 is TGCAGCGTCCCTAAGGGGGACAGTATTGAAGCTTTCTTT. The encoded protein is CSVPKGDSIEAFF.

V is TRBV24-1 and J is TRBJ2-5; no definite D call. This CDR3 contains 13 residues. The V gene lost 9 bases and the J gene lost 1 base, with 11 bases spanning the gap. Germline CDR1 reads KGHDR; CDR2 reads SFDVKD. The DNA for the CDR3 is TGTGCCACCTCAGACAACCGCCAAGAGACCCAGTACTTC. Translated: CATSDNRQETQYF.

The V gene is TRBV24-1, the J gene TRBJ2-1, with 10 bases lining up with TRBD2. CDR1 is KGHDR, CDR2 SFDVKD, per germline. This CDR3 has 15 residues. The ends lost 9 bases at V and 8 bases at J; junction bases unmatched: 12. This CDR3 is CATSSGAGGRYEQFF. CDR3 in DNA: TGTGCCACCTCCTCGGGAGCGGGAGGGCGCTATGAGCAGTTCTTC.

The rearrangement joins TRBV28 to TRBJ1-5; 7 bases map to TRBD1. Germline V gives CDR1 MDHEN, CDR2 SYDVKM. This CDR3 region has 16 residues. V was pared by 6 bases and J by 1 base, with 9 bases of the junction left unmatched. CDR3 region: CASRRTGTESNQPQHF. The CDR3 DNA reads as TGTGCCAGCAGGAGAACCGGGACAGAGAGCAATCAGCCCCAGCATTTT.

The rearrangement joins TRBV30 to TRBJ2-7; TRBD2 agrees at 13 bases. The CDR3 sequence is 16 residues long. With V trimmed by 2 bases and J by 7 bases, 11 bases remained unmatched. Germline loops: CDR1 GTSNPN, CDR2 SVGIG (reference sequence). CDR3 DNA sequence: TGTGCCTGGAGTCCGAGACTAGCGGGAGGCCGGATAGAGCAGTACTTC. Translated: CAWSPRLAGGRIEQYF.

The genes are TRBV2 and TRBJ2-3, with 8 bases matching TRBD2. V lost 7 bases and J lost 4; bases outside the gene matches: 16. Germline V gene sequence: CDR1 SNHLY, CDR2 FYNNEI. The CDR3 length is 17 residues. CDR3 in DNA: TGTGCCAGCATGAGGGGGTTGGGACTAGACCGTCCAGATACGCAGTATTTT. Protein: CASMRGLGLDRPDTQYF.

This chain joins TRBV27 and TRBJ1-1, with D maybe TRBD1 (5 bases). V was clipped by 4 bases and J by 4 bases, with 13 bases between them. The CDR3 has 14 residues. Germline CDR1 MNHEY, CDR2 SMNVEV (reference sequence). CDR3 DNA sequence: TGTGCCAGCAGTTATGCCAGGGATGTCACTGAAGCTTTCTTT. Residues: CASSYARDVTEAFF.

The CDR3 is CASAGAFQNIQYF. The CDR3 DNA is TGTGCCAGTGCGGGCGCTTTCCAAAACATTCAGTACTTC. The V gene is TRBV19, the J gene TRBJ2-4; the D gene is possibly TRBD2 (5 bases). This CDR3 region has 13 residues. The germline CDR1 and CDR2 sequences are LNHDA and SQIVND (reference sequence). V lost 8 bases and J 5 bases, leaving 13 bases between the germline ends.

This chain joins TRBV19 and TRBJ2-5; D might be TRBD2 (6 bases). Germline V gives CDR1 LNHDA, CDR2 SQIVND (reference sequence). The CDR3 loop spans 15 amino acids. With 4 bases removed from V and 0 bases from J, the gap between germline ends came to 12 bases. The CDR3 region has the DNA TGTGCCAGTAGTAGGCATCGGACTAACCAAGAGACCCAGTACTTC. This encodes CASSRHRTNQETQYF.

This sequence joins TRBV30 and TRBJ1-6, with D possibly matching TRBD1 (6 bases). There are 14 residues in the CDR3. Germline loops: CDR1 GTSNPN, CDR2 SVGIG (reference sequence). V dropped 3 bases and J dropped 8 bases, with 14 bases sitting between them. The CDR3 nucleotides read TGTGCCTGGAGATCCCCTGGGGGCTATTCACCCCTCCACTTT. This translates into CAWRSPGGYSPLHF.

This chain joins TRBV30 and TRBJ2-7, with 8 positions matching TRBD2. CDR1 and CDR2 from the germline V gene are GTSNPN and SVGIG (reference sequence). The CDR3 extends over 13 amino acids. J gave up 3 bases and V 2 bases, and 3 bases lay outside the gene matches. The CDR3 sequence: CAWSRLAGYEQYF. In DNA, the CDR3 is TGTGCCTGGAGTCGCCTAGCGGGCTACGAGCAGTACTTC.

The chain is built from TRBV5-1 and TRBJ2-7; 7 bases match TRBD2. Per germline, CDR1 SGHRS and CDR2 YFSETQ. The length of the CDR3 is 15 residues. J was trimmed by 2 bases and V by 2 bases; bases with no gene match: 7. The CDR3 sequence: CASSLAAGVAYEQYF. CDR3 nucleotide sequence: TGCGCCAGCAGCTTAGCGGCGGGAGTGGCCTACGAGCAGTACTTC.

The rearrangement joins TRBV5-4 to TRBJ2-3; 11 bases match TRBD2. The V segment lost 0 bases and the J segment 0 bases; nucleotides outside the gene matches: 3. The V gene's germline CDR1 is SGHNT and CDR2 YYREEE (reference sequence). This CDR3 has 17 residues. The CDR3 nucleotides read TGTGCCAGCAGCTTGGCCGGACTAGCGGGTAGCACAGATACGCAGTATTTT. As protein: CASSLAGLAGSTDTQYF.

This chain joins TRBV19 and TRBJ1-6; D is uncertain. V was cut by 9 bases and J by 0 bases, with 9 bases left in between. The CDR3 extends over 14 amino acids. Germline CDR1 reads LNHDA; CDR2 reads SQIVND (reference sequence). Written as DNA, the CDR3 is TGTGCCAGCCAGGAGGGCTCCTATAATTCACCCCTCCACTTT. Amino acid sequence: CASQEGSYNSPLHF.

Note on this clone: At one end the junction does not follow the germline gene, possibly because of a read error. The chain uses TRBV5-1 and TRBJ2-7, with TRBD2 matching over 8 bases. CDR1 and CDR2 (germline): SGHRS, YFSETQ. The CDR3 loop spans 15 amino acids. CDR3 region: CARSTTGGAPDEQYF. The DNA of the CDR3 is TGCGCCCGCAGCACAACGGGGGGGGCTCCCGACGAGCAGTACTTC.

The chain recombines TRBV5-1 with TRBJ1-1, with 9 nucleotides matching TRBD1. The CDR3 spans 14 residues. Germline V gene data show CDR1 as SGHRS and CDR2 as YFSETQ. The J segment lost 6 bases and the V segment lost 4 bases, leaving 7 bases of the junction unmatched. The CDR3 here is CASSRQGEGSEAFF. The DNA for the CDR3 is TGCGCCAGCAGCAGACAGGGGGAAGGATCTGAAGCTTTCTTT. The entire variable domain, with the rest obtained from reference TRBV5-1 and TRBJ1-1, is as follows: KAGVTQTPRYLIKTRGQQVTLSCSPISGHRSVSWYQQTPGQGLQFLFEYFSETQRNKGNFPGRFSGRQFSNSRSEMNVSTLELGDSALYLCASSRQGEGSEAFFGQGTRLTVV.

This clone was observed a few times. This chain joins TRBV5-5 and TRBJ1-6, with TRBD1 identical over 11 bases. CDR1 is SGHKS and CDR2 is YYEKEE in the germline V gene (reference sequence). This CDR3 spans 16 amino acids. The junction had 10 bases not matched to a gene; V was cut back by 5 bases and J by 9 bases. CDR3 sequence (DNA): TGTGCCAGCAGATCCCAGACCGGGACAGGGGGTTCACCCCTCCACTTT. Translated: CASRSQTGTGGSPLHF.

The V and J genes are TRBV6-5 and TRBJ2-3; D remains ambiguous. Trimming removed 8 bases from V and 1 base from J, with 10 bases in between. From germline, CDR1 is MNHEY and CDR2 SVGAGI. This CDR3 has 13 amino acids. CDR3 coding DNA: TGTGCCAGCGGGTTCCAGGGCACAGATACGCAGTATTTT. Amino acids: CASGFQGTDTQYF.

The rearrangement uses TRBV5-4 and TRBJ2-3, with D tentatively TRBD2 (6 bases). The CDR3 totals 14 residues. V shed 4 bases and J shed 4 bases, with 13 bases lying between them. The germline gives CDR1 SGHNT, CDR2 YYREEE (reference sequence). CDR3 DNA: TGTGCCAGCAGCCCCGGGGGTTTGGCAGATACGCAGTATTTT. Translation: CASSPGGLADTQYF.